A single sample is the source of the 26 T cell receptor beta chains below, sequenced in a study of T cell repertoires in cytomegalovirus infection. These receptors' antigens are unknown. MiXCR, applied by TCRdb to the reads, yields one record per CDR3 protein. The top ten clones hold over 10% of a sample with about 920,000 distinct CDR3 sequences, about 33% of them seen once. The sample was cultured CD8+ T cells from PBMCs, taken from culture after CMV antigen stimulation. The receptor source for this set is a human donor in good health (CMV status not recorded). Some clones in this sample may be carry-over from other donors' samples.

There are many counts of this clonotype. This chain connects TRBV7-2 to TRBJ2-2; 8 bases agree with TRBD1. V lost 1 base and J lost 2; bases outside the gene matches: 6. CDR1 is SGHTA and CDR2 is FQGNSA in the germline V gene. The CDR3 covers 17 residues. The CDR3 DNA reads TGTGCCAGCAGCTTAGTCCCGGGACAGGAAAACACCGGGGAGCTGTTTTTT. Translation: CASSLVPGQENTGELFF.

This sequence joins TRBV2 and TRBJ2-7, with no clear D. The CDR3 runs to 15 residues. V was trimmed by 3 bases and J by 2 bases, leaving 14 bases between them. CDR1 and CDR2 (germline): SNHLY, FYNNEI. As DNA, the CDR3 is TGTGCCAGCAGTGACAAGGGCCGTTTTCCCTACGAGCAGTACTTC. The encoded protein is CASSDKGRFPYEQYF.

This clonotype has a single count. The junction does not match germline at one end; this may be a read error. The chain couples TRBV10-3 to TRBJ1-1, with TRBD1 matching 9 bases. Per germline, CDR1 ENHRY and CDR2 SYGVKD. The CDR3 sequence is 18 residues long. This CDR3 reads CVIRRLTSRQGGNTEAFF. CDR3 sequence (DNA): TGTGTCATCAGGCGCCTTACGTCCAGACAGGGGGGAAACACTGAAGCTTTCTTT.

V gene TRBV14 combines with J gene TRBJ2-1, with 7 positions matching TRBD2. The junction had 10 bases not matched to a gene; V was cut back by 5 bases and J by 0 bases. CDR3 size: 17 residues. Germline V gene data show CDR1 as SGHDN and CDR2 as FVKESK. The CDR3 DNA sequence: TGTGCCAGCAGCGGACAAGCGGGGAGACTCTCCTACAATGAGCAGTTCTTC. Its protein is CASSGQAGRLSYNEQFF.

This clonotype occurred many times. This chain connects TRBV4-1 to TRBJ1-2; a weak D match, TRBD1 (5 bases). Trimming took off 0 bases at V and 4 bases at J, with 12 bases between the two ends. CDR1 is MGHRA, CDR2 YSYEKL, per germline. This CDR3 is built from 15 residues. The chain's CDR3 is CASSQDRDGGYGYTF. The CDR3 DNA reads as TGCGCCAGCAGCCAAGATAGGGACGGCGGCTATGGCTACACCTTC.

V gene TRBV6-5 combines with J gene TRBJ1-4; tentative D call: TRBD1 (5 bases). There are 16 residues in the CDR3. V lost 6 bases to trimming and J lost 5 bases, with 19 bases between them. Germline V gives CDR1 MNHEY, CDR2 SVGAGI. CDR3: CASRPGQGYGNEKLFF. The CDR3 DNA is TGTGCCAGCAGGCCCGGTCAGGGCTATGGGAATGAAAAACTGTTTTTT.

The chain carries TRBV20-1 and TRBJ2-7, with TRBD1 matching over 7 bases. Germline lookup yields CDR1 DFQATT and CDR2 SNEGSKA (reference sequence). The CDR3 is 15 amino acids. V lost 3 bases and J lost 2; bases outside the gene matches: 10. The CDR3 loop is CSARPRDSKTYEQYV. The CDR3 DNA reads as TGCAGTGCTAGGCCCCGGGACAGCAAAACCTACGAGCAGTACGTC.

This clonotype was counted between two and nine times. V is TRBV2 and J is TRBJ1-5; 7 bases map to TRBD1. The CDR3 totals 13 residues. With 7 bases clipped from V and 6 bases from J, the junction kept 6 bases outside the gene matches. The germline V gene has CDR1 SNHLY and CDR2 FYNNEI. CDR3 region: CASTTGKSQPQHF. The CDR3 nucleotides are TGTGCCAGCACGACAGGGAAGAGTCAGCCCCAGCATTTT.

This clonotype was seen only a few times. V and J are TRBV6-2 or TRBV6-3 and TRBJ2-7; no reliable D call. The V end was cut by 0 bases, the J end by 2 bases, with 5 bases between. CDR3 size: 13 residues. Germline V gives CDR1 MNHEY, CDR2 SVGEGT. The CDR3: CASSYSGPYEQYV. In DNA form, the CDR3 reads TGTGCCAGCAGTTACTCGGGCCCCTACGAGCAGTACGTC.

The CDR3 DNA follows: TGCAGTGCTAGACCGAGAACTTCCAACTACGAGCAGTACTTC. Encoded protein: CSARPRTSNYEQYF. This chain joins TRBV20-1 and TRBJ2-7; D gene uncertain. This CDR3 region has 14 residues. The germline gives CDR1 DFQATT, CDR2 SNEGSKA (reference sequence). V shed 2 bases and J shed 3 bases, with 14 bases lying between them.

The CDR3 DNA reads TGTGCCAGCAGTCAAACAGGGGTGTTGGACTACGAGCAGTACTTC. It codes for CASSQTGVLDYEQYF. The chain joins TRBV12-3 or TRBV12-4 to TRBJ2-7; 7 nucleotides align to TRBD1. Unmatched junction bases numbered 10, after V lost 5 bases and J lost 3 bases. The CDR3 runs to 15 residues.

The chain carries TRBV24-1 and TRBJ2-5; perhaps TRBD1 as D (7 bases). Germline CDR1 is KGHDR and CDR2 is SFDVKD. The CDR3 extends over 14 amino acids. The V end was cut by 10 bases, the J end by 3 bases, with 17 bases between. As DNA, the CDR3 is TGTGCCACTTCCGTAGCAGGGGGGAAAGAGACCCAGTACTTC. This sequence encodes CATSVAGGKETQYF.

The chain joins TRBV9 to TRBJ1-2; TRBD1 might be the D (6 bases). The V end lost 6 bases, the J end lost 6 bases, and 12 bases lay between the germline ends. CDR1 and CDR2 (germline): SGDLS, YYNGEE. This CDR3 spans 12 amino acids. The CDR3 sequence is CASTPTGHGYTF. For the CDR3, the DNA is TGTGCCAGCACCCCAACAGGGCATGGCTACACCTTC.

This clonotype was seen only a few times. This CDR3 reads CASSHRSNTEAFF. CDR3 nucleotide sequence: TGTGCCAGCAGTCACAGGTCGAACACTGAAGCTTTCTTT. This sequence joins TRBV2 and TRBJ1-1; D is possibly TRBD1 (5 bases). CDR1 SNHLY and CDR2 FYNNEI come from the germline V gene. The CDR3 extends over 13 amino acids. V was cut by 5 bases and J by 1 base, with 8 bases left in between.

The chain combines TRBV12-3 or TRBV12-4 with TRBJ2-5; the match to TRBD2 covers 7 bases. This CDR3 contains 14 residues. V trimming: 4 bases; J trimming: 2 bases; junction bases outside the gene matches: 4. The CDR3 region has the DNA TGTGCCAGCAGTTCACCTAGCGGTCAAGAGACCCAGTACTTC. Translation gives CASSSPSGQETQYF.

V usage is TRBV5-1 and J usage is TRBJ1-1, with TRBD1 matching 7 bases. The CDR3 is 15 residues long. The V gene's germline CDR1 is SGHRS and CDR2 YFSETQ. Trimming cost V 4 bases and J 0 bases; bases outside gene matches: 6. The CDR3 DNA reads as TGCGCCAGCAGCATCAACAGGGGTATGAACACTGAAGCTTTCTTT. Translating gives CASSINRGMNTEAFF.

The rearrangement uses TRBV28 and TRBJ2-1, with 7 bases identical to TRBD1. The CDR3 is 17 amino acids. With V trimmed by 6 bases and J by 8 bases, 19 bases remained unmatched. Germline CDR1 MDHEN, CDR2 SYDVKM. The CDR3 spells CASSPPTLGGLRDEQFF. Here the CDR3 DNA reads TGTGCCAGCAGCCCCCCCACCCTAGGGGGCCTCCGCGATGAGCAGTTCTTC.

This chain connects TRBV13 to TRBJ2-7, with TRBD1 matching over 10 bases. CDR1 is PRHDT, CDR2 FYEKMQ, per germline (reference sequence). Trimming took 4 bases from V and 7 from J; bases not matched to a gene: 7. The CDR3 has 14 amino acids. CDR3 in amino acids: CASSSGTGADEQYF. The CDR3 coding sequence is TGTGCCAGCAGCTCCGGGACAGGGGCGGATGAGCAGTACTTC.

CDR3 amino acids: CASSIDPGSQETQYF. The DNA for the CDR3 is TGTGCCAGTAGTATAGACCCCGGCAGTCAAGAGACCCAGTACTTC. This chain connects TRBV19 to TRBJ2-5; D is unclear. V was cut by 0 bases and J by 2 bases, with 10 bases left in between. The CDR3 runs to 15 residues. Germline values: CDR1 LNHDA, CDR2 SQIVND (reference sequence).

This chain joins TRBV27 and TRBJ2-6; TRBD1 agrees at 9 bases. With V trimmed by 1 base and J by 0 bases, 7 bases remained unmatched. CDR3 length: 19 residues. Germline values: CDR1 MNHEY, CDR2 SMNVEV (reference sequence). DNA for the CDR3: TGTGCCAGCAGTTTATATCGACAGGGGGGAAGCTCTGGGGCCAACGTCCTGACTTTC. Translated, it gives CASSLYRQGGSSGANVLTF.

CDR3 residues: CASRLPGQENTEAFF. As DNA, the CDR3 is TGTGCCAGCAGACTGCCGGGACAGGAGAACACTGAAGCTTTCTTT. The chain has TRBV6-1 and TRBJ1-1; TRBD1 matches at 8 bases. V lost 6 bases, J lost 1 base, and 7 bases stayed unmatched. The CDR3 sequence is 15 residues long. CDR1 and CDR2 (germline): MNHNS, SASEGT.

V usage is TRBV7-2 and J usage is TRBJ1-5; a weak D match, TRBD1 (5 bases). The CDR3 length is 15 residues. With 7 bases removed from V and 0 bases from J, the gap between germline ends came to 13 bases. The germline V gene has CDR1 SGHTA and CDR2 FQGNSA. The CDR3 loop reads CASTRAGYSNQPQHF. In DNA, the CDR3 is TGTGCCAGCACCAGGGCCGGCTATAGCAATCAGCCCCAGCATTTT.

V and J are TRBV6-2 or TRBV6-3 and TRBJ2-1; D possibly corresponds to TRBD2 (5 bases). Trimming left V 6 bases short and J 15 bases short, with 15 bases between. CDR3 length equals 11 residues. Germline V CDR1 and CDR2: MNHEY, SVGEGT. CDR3: CASSSGPVWFF. CDR3 nucleotide sequence: TGTGCCAGCAGCAGCGGTCCAGTATGGTTCTTC.

A few counts support this clonotype. The gene calls are TRBV28 and TRBJ2-1; D remains ambiguous. Trimming shortened V by 3 bases and J by 8 bases, and 14 bases separated the two germline ends. The germline V gene encodes CDR1 MDHEN and CDR2 SYDVKM. The CDR3 contains 14 residues. DNA for the CDR3: TGTGCCAGCAGTTTCCCTCGTTATGGGCATGAGCAGTTCTTC. It is translated as CASSFPRYGHEQFF. The whole variable domain, filled in from reference TRBV28 and TRBJ2-1, reads DVKVTQSSRYLVKRTGEKVFLECVQDMDHENMFWYRQDPGLGLRLIYFSYDVKMKEKGDIPEGYSVSREKKERFSLILESASTNQTSMYLCASSFPRYGHEQFFGPGTRLTVL.

The V call is TRBV14, the J call TRBJ2-2, with D hard to call. This CDR3 comprises 14 residues. V was shortened by 0 bases and J by 4 bases, with 6 bases between the two germline ends. Germline lookup yields CDR1 SGHDN and CDR2 FVKESK. CDR3 DNA: TGTGCCAGCAGCCAAGATGATGGCACCGGGGAGCTGTTTTTT. Its translation is CASSQDDGTGELFF.

This clonotype was seen many times. This chain links TRBV7-8 with TRBJ1-1; D uncertain. Trimming pared 5 bases from V and 3 bases from J, leaving 10 bases between. The length of the CDR3 is 13 residues. CDR1 is SGHVS and CDR2 is FQNEAQ in the germline V gene. The CDR3 is CASSPRPHTEAFF. The CDR3 DNA reads as TGTGCCAGCAGCCCCCGCCCCCACACTGAAGCTTTCTTT.